A single sample gave rise to the 6 T cell receptor beta chains below, sequenced in a study of T cell clones after liver transplantation. TCRdb's copy holds only in-frame clones and misses some; the assay was immunoSEQ multiplex PCR. The data hold 85,000 to 110,000 clones, with 80% to 90% observed a single time. The input for sequencing was CD4+ T cells from blood, taken around 44 months after liver transplant. The receptors were sampled from a human patient who received a liver transplant. Certain T cells may be donor cells from the graft.

V usage is TRBV18 and J usage is TRBJ2-5, with no clear D. Per the germline V gene, CDR1 is KGHSH and CDR2 is LQKENI. The V end lost 0 bases, the J end lost 3 bases, and 8 bases lay between the germline ends. CDR3 length: 14 residues. As DNA, the CDR3 is TGTGCCAGCTCACCACCTATGCTTAAAGAGACCCAGTACTTC. This codes for CASSPPMLKETQYF.

The chain uses TRBV29-1 and TRBJ2-1, with D perhaps TRBD1 or TRBD2 (6 bases each). The CDR3 consists of 12 residues. The ends were cut back, 7 bases at V and 9 bases at J, with 16 bases in the middle. Germline V CDR1 and CDR2: SQVTM, ANQGSEA. The CDR3: CSGRGGTFEQFF. CDR3 DNA sequence: TGCAGCGGCAGGGGAGGTACCTTTGAGCAGTTCTTC.

CDR3 loop: CASSYSGSEAFF. The CDR3 coding sequence is TGTGCCAGCAGTTACTCGGGGAGTGAAGCTTTCTTT. J is TRBJ1-1 and V is TRBV6-5; D is uncertain. The CDR3 contains 12 residues. V lost 0 bases to trimming and J lost 7 bases, with 6 bases between them. Germline V gene lookup returns CDR1 MNHEY and CDR2 SVGAGI.

The chain is built from TRBV7-2 and TRBJ1-2; 8 bases are a match to TRBD1. Germline V gene data show CDR1 as SGHTA and CDR2 as FQGNSA. V lost 1 base, J lost 4 bases, and 2 bases stayed unmatched. The CDR3 runs to 14 residues. The CDR3 is CASSLEDRVYGYTF. CDR3 coding DNA: TGTGCCAGCAGCTTAGAGGACAGGGTCTATGGCTACACCTTC.

V and J are TRBV18 and TRBJ1-4; D not resolved. Germline values: CDR1 KGHSH, CDR2 LQKENI. The CDR3 totals 15 residues. Trimming pared 2 bases from V and 5 bases from J, leaving 12 bases between. The CDR3 nucleotides read TGTGCCAGCTCACCAGGGCAGTCTAAAAATGAAAAACTGTTTTTT. Translating gives CASSPGQSKNEKLFF. Combining the CDR3 with reference TRBV18 and TRBJ1-4 gives the whole variable domain NAGVMQNPRHLVRRRGQEARLRCSPMKGHSHVYWYRQLPEEGLKFMVYLQKENIIDESGMPKERFSAEFPKEGPSILRIQQVVRGDSAAYFCASSPGQSKNEKLFFGSGTQLSVL.

This chain joins TRBV27 and TRBJ2-1; 13 positions agree with TRBD2. The germline CDR1 and CDR2 sequences are MNHEY and SMNVEV (reference sequence). The CDR3 has 16 amino acids. The J segment lost 2 bases and the V segment lost 5 bases, leaving 3 bases of the junction unmatched. The CDR3 here is CASSLGLAGPYNEQFF. Here the CDR3 DNA reads TGTGCCAGCAGTCTGGGACTAGCGGGACCCTACAATGAGCAGTTCTTC.